This T cell receptor (beta chain) was documented in a study of shared T cell receptors in the human thymus. The assay was immunoSEQ multiplex PCR, and TCRdb's table has in-frame clones only and misses some. Among more than 550,000 clones listed, approximately 87% were seen once. V was shortened by 6 bases and J by 0 bases, with 12 bases between the two germline ends. Germline V gene sequence: CDR1 MNHNY, CDR2 SVGAGI (reference sequence). The CDR3 is 15 residues long. This clone was observed a few times. These data were likewise used in another study, on human thymus T cells. From that paper: Among the donors, all were healthy Finnish infants having corrective surgery for congenital heart defects. Thymic material originated from resections removed in the course of corrective heart surgery. Thymic and blood repertoires showed apparently biased V and J gene usage. Related research described strongly overlapping thymic repertoires in unrelated people.

The receptor's source is a boy younger than two with a congenital heart defect. The V call is TRBV6-6, the J call TRBJ1-3; D possibly corresponds to TRBD1 (5 bases). Sequencing used thymocytes. This CDR3 reads CASRTGSHSGNTIYF. CDR3 DNA sequence: TGTGCCAGCAGAACAGGCTCCCACTCTGGAAACACCATATATTTT.